The 5 T cell receptor beta chains presented below share a single source sample, sequenced in a study of T cell repertoires in cytomegalovirus infection. TCRdb redid the calling of the reads with MiXCR, one entry per CDR3 protein. The sample includes some 400,000 distinct CDR3 sequences, 15% to 20% seen only once; the top ten take 7.5% to 9.5%. Sample: PBMCs. The source of these receptors is a human donor in good health (CMV status not recorded). Some clones in this sample may be carry-over from other donors' samples.

This clonotype was counted ten times or more. V is TRBV11-2 and J is TRBJ1-5; 8 nucleotides match TRBD1. Trimming removed 0 bases from V and 8 bases from J; junction bases left unmatched: 9. There are 16 residues in the CDR3. Germline loops: CDR1 SGHAT, CDR2 FQNNGV. The CDR3 here is CASSLDLSGGEKPQHF. DNA for the CDR3: TGTGCCAGCAGCTTAGATTTATCAGGGGGCGAGAAGCCCCAGCATTTT.

The chain combines TRBV28 with TRBJ2-3; TRBD2 might be the D (5 bases). The CDR3 length is 14 residues. Germline V CDR1 and CDR2: MDHEN, SYDVKM. Trimming left V 4 bases short and J 2 bases short, with 10 bases between. In DNA, the CDR3 is TGTGCCAGCAGTTCGCCGGACTCCACAGATACGCAGTATTTT. Amino acid sequence: CASSSPDSTDTQYF.

This clonotype was seen a few times. The chain employs TRBV23-1 and TRBJ2-3; D not certain. TRBV23-1 is noted as an ORF with a role that remains uncertain. CDR3 length equals 14 residues. V shed 4 bases and J shed 1 base, with 9 bases lying between them. CDR3 in DNA: TGCGCCAGCAGTCTGGCTCCCGGCACAGATACGCAGTATTTT. This codes for CASSLAPGTDTQYF.

This chain uses TRBV11-3 with TRBJ2-2; D unclear. The germline CDR1 and CDR2 sequences are SGHNT and YENEEA. Trimming cost V 5 bases and J 5 bases, with 9 bases left between them. The CDR3 is 13 residues long. CDR3 sequence: CASSPFHTGELFF. The CDR3 region has the DNA TGTGCCAGCAGCCCGTTCCATACCGGGGAGCTGTTTTTT. The whole variable domain, filled in from reference TRBV11-3 and TRBJ2-2, reads EAGVVQSPRYKIIEKKQPVAFWCNPISGHNTLYWYLQNLGQGPELLIRYENEEAVDDSQLPKDRFSAERLKGVDSTLKIQPAELGDSAVYLCASSPFHTGELFFGEGSRLTVL.

Worth noting for this clonotype: This may be a read error, as it is one base from a much larger clone. This sequence joins TRBV12-3 or TRBV12-4 and TRBJ2-2, with D perhaps matching TRBD1 (6 bases). This CDR3 comprises 16 residues. V was clipped by 3 bases and J by 2 bases, with 13 bases between them. The CDR3 loop is CASSFPYRVNTGELFF. The CDR3 DNA follows: TGTGCCAGCAGTTTCCCCTACAGGGTCAACACCGGGGAGCTGTTTTTT.